The rows below give T cell receptor beta chains drawn from one sample of a study of regulatory T cells in long-lasting Graves disease. MiXCR was run by TCRdb on the multiplex PCR reads, yielding one entry per CDR3 protein. The table records around 400,000 distinct CDR3 sequences, approximately 10% of them present only once. These data are also associated with another study on T cells in Graves' hyperthyroidism and ophthalmopathy.

This sample comprised peripheral blood mononuclear cells (PBMCs), obtained at new diagnosis, from a patient treated with antithyroid drugs. These receptors were collected from a woman in her late teens or twenties with Graves disease. The CDR3 runs from the conserved cysteine through the conserved F or W. The D gene is left open where the match is weak. Some rows mark clone size as missing; the rest say once, few, many or name a class of expanded clone.

clone size,D gene,J gene,V gene,CDR3 DNA,CDR3 protein
many,.,TRBJ2-2,TRBV20-1,TGCAGTGCTTGGGGGCCCGGGGAGCTGTTTTTT,CSAWGPGELFF
.,TRBD1,TRBJ2-3,TRBV5-4,TGTGCCGCGCAGGAGCACAGGGGGACAGATACGCAGTATTTT,CAAQEHRGTDTQYF
many,.,TRBJ2-1,TRBV27,TGTGCCAGCAGTTTAACGAGGGGTATCTGGTTCTTC,CASSLTRGIWFF
many,.,TRBJ1-3,TRBV25-1,TGTGCCAGCAGTGAACAAGGGAAACGGTTTCGAAACACCATATATTTT,CASSEQGKRFRNTIYF
few,.,TRBJ1-5,TRBV7-2,TGTGCCAGCAGTCCTTGGAACAATCAGCCCCAGCATTTT,CASSPWNNQPQHF
once,TRBD1,TRBJ1-1,TRBV2,TGTGCCAGCAGTGCCCCGACAGGGGTAAACACTGAAGCTTTCTTT,CASSAPTGVNTEAFF
.,.,TRBJ1-2,TRBV20-1,TGCACCCTCTATCGTGGCGATGGGGAATATGGCTACACCTTC,CTLYRGDGEYGYTF
many,.,TRBJ1-1,TRBV4-3,TGCGCCAGCAGCCGTACCCGGGACAAAAACACTGAAGCTTTCTTT,CASSRTRDKNTEAFF
many,TRBD1,TRBJ1-1,TRBV7-3,TGTGCCAGCAGCGCGGGACAGGGGAACACTGAAGCTTTCTTT,CASSAGQGNTEAFF
many,.,TRBJ1-5,TRBV18,TGTGCCAGCTCACCTAGCTGGACAGATCAGCCCCAGCATTTT,CASSPSWTDQPQHF
few,TRBD2,TRBJ2-1,TRBV29-1,TGCAGCGTTGGCGGGGGGCTTAACCGTTACAATGAGCAGTTCTTC,CSVGGGLNRYNEQFF
many,TRBD1,TRBJ1-2,TRBV30,TGTGCCTGGAGTCCGGGACAGAAAATCTATGGCTACACCTTC,CAWSPGQKIYGYTF
few,.,TRBJ2-1,TRBV14,TGTGCCAGCAGCGAACAGGGTCACGAGCAGTTCTTC,CASSEQGHEQFF
.,.,TRBJ1-1,TRBV19,TGTGCCAGTAGAGACTGGAGGACTTCGAACACTGAAGCTTTCTTT,CASRDWRTSNTEAFF
.,.,TRBJ2-3,TRBV12-3/TRBV12-4,TGTGCCAGCAGTTTTTTTTTTCCGGGAATAGATACGCAGTATTTT,CASSFFFPGIDTQYF
many,TRBD1,TRBJ1-1,TRBV28,TGTGCCAGCAGCCGGGACAGGGGGCGTGAAGCTTTCTTT,CASSRDRGREAFF
.,.,TRBJ1-1,TRBV6-2/TRBV6-3,TGTGCCAGCATATCACCGGGAGGGAACACTGAAGCTTTCTTT,CASISPGGNTEAFF
few,.,TRBJ2-1,TRBV20-1,TGCAGTGCTAGAGTGGCACCCCTTTATTACAATGAGCAGTTCTTC,CSARVAPLYYNEQFF
many,TRBD2,TRBJ2-3,TRBV4-3,TGCGCCAGCAGCCAAGGTCGGACTAGCGGAGGCACAGATACGCAGTATTTT,CASSQGRTSGGTDTQYF
many,.,TRBJ1-5,TRBV20-1,TGCAGTGCTGACCCTCGGGACCCAAGTGACGGCAATCAGCCCCAGCATTTT,CSADPRDPSDGNQPQHF
many,.,TRBJ2-7,TRBV28,TGTGCCAGCAGTTTACCCGTGGGAGGCAACTACGAGCAGTACTTC,CASSLPVGGNYEQYF
many,.,TRBJ1-5,TRBV27,TGTGCCAGCAGTTTATTTGGGGCCAATCAGCCCCAGCATTTT,CASSLFGANQPQHF
many,.,TRBJ1-2,TRBV12-3/TRBV12-4,TGTGCCAGCAGCTTGTCGGGGGGGGCGACATTTAACTATGGCTACACCTTC,CASSLSGGATFNYGYTF
many,.,TRBJ2-1,TRBV5-1,TGTGCCAGCAGCCCGAACAGGGTTACCTACAATGAGCAGTTCTTC,CASSPNRVTYNEQFF
few,.,TRBJ2-7,TRBV6-1,TGTGCCAGCAGTGTCCGCGGGGCGGCCTTCTCCTACGAGCAGTACTTC,CASSVRGAAFSYEQYF
many,.,TRBJ2-1,TRBV2,TGTGCCAGCAGGGCGCTTCTTCCCAATGAGCAGTTCTTC,CASRALLPNEQFF